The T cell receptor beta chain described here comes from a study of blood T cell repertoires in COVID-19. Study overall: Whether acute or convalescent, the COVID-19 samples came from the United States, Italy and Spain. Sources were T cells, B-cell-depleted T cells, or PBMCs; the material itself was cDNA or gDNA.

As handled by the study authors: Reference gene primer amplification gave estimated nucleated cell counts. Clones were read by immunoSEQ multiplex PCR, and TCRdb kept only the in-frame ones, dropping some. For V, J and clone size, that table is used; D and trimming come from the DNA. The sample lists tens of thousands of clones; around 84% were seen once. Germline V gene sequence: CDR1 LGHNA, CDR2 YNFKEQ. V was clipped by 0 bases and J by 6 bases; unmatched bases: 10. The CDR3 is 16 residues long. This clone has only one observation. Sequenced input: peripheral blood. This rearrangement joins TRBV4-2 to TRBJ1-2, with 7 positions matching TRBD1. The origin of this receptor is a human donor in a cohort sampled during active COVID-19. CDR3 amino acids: CASSQEGKGASDGYTF. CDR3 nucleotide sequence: TGTGCCAGCAGCCAAGAGGGAAAGGGGGCGTCCGATGGCTACACCTTC.